Presented here are 5 T cell receptor beta chains from one specimen sequenced in a study of cytomegalovirus exposure and HLA in healthy donors (dated by TCRdb to the late 2010s). The library was produced with the immunoSEQ multiplex PCR assay. As stored in TCRdb, this immuneACCESS dataset retains in-frame rearrangements with V and J assigned. A fraction of the clones does not appear; measured against another copy, unresolved V genes explain less than half of the discrepancy, and the remainder lacks a known reason. The table for this sample lists 250,000 to 400,000 clones; roughly nine tenths of them were counted only once. The leading ten clones occupy over 1% of the sample. Material: PBMCs. Receptor source: a woman in her 30s in good health and CMV-seropositive.

This chain connects TRBV21-1 to TRBJ2-7. TRBV21-1 is labeled a pseudogene. This CDR3 region has 13 residues. CDR3 DNA: TGTGCCAGCCTTGGGGGTGTTCCCTACGAGCAGTACTTC. Amino acid sequence: CASLGGVPYEQYF.

The rearrangement joins TRBV27 to TRBJ2-3, with TRBD2 as a possible D gene (6 bases). Trimming took off 4 bases at V and 2 bases at J, with 10 bases between the two ends. Per germline, CDR1 MNHEY and CDR2 SMNVEV (reference sequence). The CDR3 consists of 14 residues. Here the CDR3 DNA reads TGTGCCAGCAGTTATCAGCGGGTCACAGATACGCAGTATTTT. Translation: CASSYQRVTDTQYF.

The chain employs TRBV28 and TRBJ2-1; the D is unclear. Germline values: CDR1 MDHEN, CDR2 SYDVKM. The CDR3 covers 11 residues. V gave up 1 base and J gave up 8 bases, with 3 bases separating them. The CDR3 DNA follows: TGTGCCAGCAGTTTATCGGATGAGCAGTTCTTC. Protein product: CASSLSDEQFF.

The chain employs TRBV4-1 and TRBJ2-7, with TRBD2 identical over 12 bases. The CDR3 loop spans 15 amino acids. J gave up 1 base and V 3 bases, and 1 base lay outside the gene matches. Germline V gene lookup returns CDR1 MGHRA and CDR2 YSYEKL. This chain's CDR3 is CASSQTSGGSYEQYF. In DNA, the CDR3 is TGCGCCAGCAGCCAGACTAGCGGGGGATCCTACGAGCAGTACTTC.

This clone occurred once. This chain uses TRBV27 with TRBJ2-7, with TRBD2 matching over 7 bases. Per the germline V gene, CDR1 is MNHEY and CDR2 is SMNVEV (reference sequence). The CDR3 has 14 amino acids. V was pared by 5 bases and J by 2 bases, with 6 bases of the junction left unmatched. The CDR3 here is CASSPLAKTYEQYF. In DNA, the CDR3 is TGTGCCAGCAGTCCACTAGCGAAAACCTACGAGCAGTACTTC.